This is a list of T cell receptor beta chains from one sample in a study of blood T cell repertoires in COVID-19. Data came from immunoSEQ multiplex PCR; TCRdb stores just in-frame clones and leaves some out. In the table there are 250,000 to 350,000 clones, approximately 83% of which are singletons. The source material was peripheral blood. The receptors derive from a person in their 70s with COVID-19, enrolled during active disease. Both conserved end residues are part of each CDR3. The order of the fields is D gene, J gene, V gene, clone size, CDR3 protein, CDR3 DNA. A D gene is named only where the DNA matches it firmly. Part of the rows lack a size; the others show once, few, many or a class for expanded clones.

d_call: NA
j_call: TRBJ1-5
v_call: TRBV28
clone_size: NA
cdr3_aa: CASSPDRPWNNQPQHF
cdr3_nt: TGTGCCAGCAGCCCCGACAGACCGTGGAACAATCAGCCCCAGCATTTT

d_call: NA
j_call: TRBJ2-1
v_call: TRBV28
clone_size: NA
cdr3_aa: CASSLNSGRKFF
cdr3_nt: TGTGCCAGCAGTCTAAACTCAGGGCGGAAGTTCTTC

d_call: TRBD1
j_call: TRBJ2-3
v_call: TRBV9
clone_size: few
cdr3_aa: CASSVPLGQGLDTQYF
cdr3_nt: TGTGCCAGCAGCGTACCTTTGGGACAGGGTCTAGATACGCAGTATTTT

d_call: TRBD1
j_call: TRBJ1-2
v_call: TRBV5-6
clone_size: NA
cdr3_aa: CASSLGQGGYTF
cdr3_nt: TGTGCCAGCAGCTTGGGACAGGGTGGCTACACCTTC

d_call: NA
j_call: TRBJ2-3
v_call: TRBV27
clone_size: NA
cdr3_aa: CASSTSWRATDTQYF
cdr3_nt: TGTGCCAGCTCTACTAGCTGGAGGGCCACAGATACGCAGTATTTT

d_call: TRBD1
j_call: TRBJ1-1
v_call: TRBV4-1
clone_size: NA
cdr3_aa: CASSHVTGGLRLSTEAFF
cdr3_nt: TGCGCCAGCAGCCATGTAACAGGGGGCCTAAGATTGAGCACTGAAGCTTTCTTT

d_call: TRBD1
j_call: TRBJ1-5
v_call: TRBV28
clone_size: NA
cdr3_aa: CASSTGTGTSSNQPQHF
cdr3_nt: TGTGCCAGCAGTACCGGGACAGGAACCTCGAGCAATCAGCCCCAGCATTTT

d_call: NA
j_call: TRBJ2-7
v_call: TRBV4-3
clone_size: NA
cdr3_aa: CASSQGGTETYEQYF
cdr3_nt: TGCGCCAGCAGCCAAGGGGGGACTGAGACCTACGAGCAGTACTTC

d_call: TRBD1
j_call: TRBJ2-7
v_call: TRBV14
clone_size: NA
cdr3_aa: CASSQDVNRGYYEQYF
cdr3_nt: TGTGCCAGCAGCCAAGACGTCAACAGGGGCTACTACGAGCAGTACTTC

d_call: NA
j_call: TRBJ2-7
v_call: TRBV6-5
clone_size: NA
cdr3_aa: CASSRRNEQYF
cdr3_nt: TGTGCCAGCAGTAGGAGGAACGAGCAGTACTTC

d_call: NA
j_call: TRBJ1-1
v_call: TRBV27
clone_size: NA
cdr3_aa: CASSLSPGANTEAFF
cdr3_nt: TGTGCCAGCAGTTTATCTCCAGGCGCGAACACTGAAGCTTTCTTT

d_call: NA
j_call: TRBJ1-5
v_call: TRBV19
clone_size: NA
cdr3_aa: CASTVTGGTGPQHF
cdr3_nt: TGTGCCAGTACGGTAACTGGGGGCACGGGGCCCCAGCATTTT

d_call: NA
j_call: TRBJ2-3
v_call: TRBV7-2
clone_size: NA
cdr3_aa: CASSLVGLAITDTQYF
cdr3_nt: TGTGCCAGCAGCTTAGTGGGTTTAGCGATAACAGATACGCAGTATTTT